This T cell receptor (beta chain) came from a study of memory CD4+ T cells and cytomegalovirus serostatus. Background on the study: Of the healthy Belgian adults, eight or nine were CMV seropositive and 24 seronegative. Study results and limitations: Suggested: most of the CMV-linked TCR signature lies in CD4+ memory cells.

Single viable CD3+CD4+CD8-CD45RO+ cells were sorted as the memory CD4+ T cells. The germline gives CDR1 SGHRS, CDR2 YFSETQ. The CDR3 is made up of 15 amino acids. Trimming removed 4 bases from V and 5 bases from J, with 15 bases in between. Original analysis: After removing out-of-frame reads, millions of distinct TCRbeta sequences remained. Only in-frame clones appear in the TCRdb table, and some are missing; sequencing was by immunoSEQ multiplex PCR. That table is the source of V, J and clone size, and D and trimming were worked out from the DNA. The table includes some 66,000 clones, more than 75% detected once. Remarks on this clone: The antigen remains unidentified.

The clonotype comes from an adult in good health and CMV-seropositive. The sequenced sample was memory CD4+ T cells from blood. The rearrangement uses TRBV5-1 and TRBJ2-2; weak D call: TRBD2 (7 bases). This CDR3 reads CASSVGGPGTGELFF. The CDR3 nucleotides are TGCGCCAGCAGCGTGGGGGGGCCGGGGACCGGGGAGCTGTTTTTT.